This T cell receptor (beta chain) was recorded in a study of blood T cell repertoires in COVID-19. With V trimmed by 5 bases and J by 0 bases, 10 bases remained unmatched. Germline V lookup: CDR1 KGHSH, CDR2 LQKENI. This CDR3 spans 18 amino acids. Sequencing was performed with immunoSEQ multiplex PCR; in TCRdb, only in-frame clones are kept and a portion is missing. The table has 300,000 to 400,000 clones, approximately 88% seen once. This sequence was found in a young woman with acute COVID-19. The chain joins TRBV18 to TRBJ1-3, with 10 bases aligning to TRBD1. The sequencing sample was made of PBMCs or T cells enriched from blood (not recorded which). The CDR3 protein is CASSEKTGGIFSGNTIYF. CDR3 sequence (DNA): TGTGCCAGCTCAGAAAAGACAGGGGGCATTTTCTCTGGAAACACCATATATTTT.